This record concerns one T cell receptor (beta chain) sequence. Its antigen remains undetermined. There are no base qualities to consult, and no much larger clone falls within one base. This sample is part of a study of CD8 T cells in ankylosing spondylitis (dated by TCRdb to 2017 to 2019). Broadly, across the study: To find TCR variants linked to disease, the study profiled T cell receptor beta repertoires in ankylosing spondylitis patients and healthy donors. In total, the full study cohort was made up of 110 or so healthy donors and 25 to 30 ankylosing spondylitis patients. Samples of peripheral blood were taken, and for ankylosing spondylitis patients, synovial fluid was collected as well.

The instrument given in TCRdb is Illumina HiSeq 2500. Quantitative 5'-RACE with molecular barcodes was the method used to prepare the TCR beta libraries. From the authors' description of their analysis: A new computational method based on a probabilistic model of VDJ rearrangement was used to identify disease-linked TCR variants. TCRdb reprocessing: public reads trimmed at Q25 with fastp, clones called with MiXCR, in-frame beta chains kept. Identical CDR3 proteins give one entry, which carries the most common genes and DNA. The V and J calls, along with clone size, are taken from TCRdb and not from the paper's own processing. For this sample the table gives roughly 700,000 distinct CDR3 sequences, of which under 20% were detected only once. The ten largest clones take up roughly a fifth of the sample. General conclusions and limits of the study: Some motif variants had previously been reported in the synovial fluid and blood of reactive arthritis patients, which suggests shared mechanisms of disease initiation. The disease-linked clones had a CD8+ phenotype and were found at relatively low frequencies in peripheral blood. A TCR beta motif made up of several highly homologous amino acid variants appeared to be characteristic of blood from ankylosing spondylitis patients. The disease-linked clones were reported as significantly enriched in matched synovial fluid samples from ankylosing spondylitis patients.

From cysteine to phenylalanine, the CDR3 is 11 amino acids long. This entry keeps only the CDR3 DNA: 33 bases, framed from base 1. Taken from the germline V gene (reference sequence), the CDR1 and CDR2 loops are SEHNR and FQNEAQ. V sheds 8 bases and J sheds 3 bases, leaving 8 bases between their ends. Rearrangement joined TRBV7-9 to TRBJ2-7, and possibly TRBD1, on 5 matching bases. Sequencing input: blood, either unsorted or a sorted T cell fraction (not recorded which). This TCR came from a male donor with ankylosing spondylitis. Read as DNA, the sequence is TGTGCCAGCGGGGCCATCTACGAGCAGTACTTC. Its translation is CASGAIYEQYF.